This T cell receptor (beta chain) was recovered during a study of molecular identifiers for immune sequencing clone quantification. Trimming took 5 bases from V and 0 from J; bases not matched to a gene: 6. This CDR3 comprises 16 residues. Germline V lookup: CDR1 MDHEN, CDR2 SYDVKM. MiXCR was run by TCRdb on the PCR reads, yielding one entry per CDR3 protein. The sample includes about half a million distinct CDR3 sequences, less than 30% of them seen just once. This clonotype was seen repeatedly, ten times or more. The V gene is TRBV28, the J gene TRBJ2-1; 8 nucleotides match TRBD2. The clonotype originates from a human donor in good health. Some libraries in this study had Jurkat cell RNA spiked in. The sequencing sample was made of naive CD8+ T cells from blood, with Jurkat cell RNA spiked in. The sample's subset: FACS-sorted CD8+CD4-CCR7+CD45RA+ naive T cells. Here the CDR3 DNA reads TGTGCCAGCAGTCCCCCGGGGGGGAGCTCCTACAATGAGCAGTTCTTC. It specifies CASSPPGGSSYNEQFF.